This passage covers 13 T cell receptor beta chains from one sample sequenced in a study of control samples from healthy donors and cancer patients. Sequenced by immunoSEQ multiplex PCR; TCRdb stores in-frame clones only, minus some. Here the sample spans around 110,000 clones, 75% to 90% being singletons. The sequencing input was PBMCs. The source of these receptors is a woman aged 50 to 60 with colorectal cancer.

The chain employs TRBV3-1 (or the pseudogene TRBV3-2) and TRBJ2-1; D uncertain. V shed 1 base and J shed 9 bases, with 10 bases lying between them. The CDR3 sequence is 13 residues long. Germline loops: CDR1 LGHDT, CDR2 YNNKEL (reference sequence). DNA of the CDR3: TGTGCCAGCAGCCAAGTTCTAGTCAGTGAGCAGTTCTTC. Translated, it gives CASSQVLVSEQFF.

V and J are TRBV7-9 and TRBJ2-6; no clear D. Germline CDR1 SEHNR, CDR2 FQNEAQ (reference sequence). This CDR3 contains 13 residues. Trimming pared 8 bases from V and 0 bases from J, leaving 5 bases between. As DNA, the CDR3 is TGTGCCAGCCTCGGCTCTGGGGCCAACGTCCTGACTTTC. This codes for CASLGSGANVLTF.

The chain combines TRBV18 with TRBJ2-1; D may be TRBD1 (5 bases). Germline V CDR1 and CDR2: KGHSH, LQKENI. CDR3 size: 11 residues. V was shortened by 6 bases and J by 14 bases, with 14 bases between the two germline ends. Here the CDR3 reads CASSGPERKFF. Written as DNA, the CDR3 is TGTGCCAGCTCGGGGCCTGAACGTAAGTTCTTC. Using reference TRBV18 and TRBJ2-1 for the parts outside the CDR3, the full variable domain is NAGVMQNPRHLVRRRGQEARLRCSPMKGHSHVYWYRQLPEEGLKFMVYLQKENIIDESGMPKERFSAEFPKEGPSILRIQQVVRGDSAAYFCASSGPERKFFGPGTRLTVL.

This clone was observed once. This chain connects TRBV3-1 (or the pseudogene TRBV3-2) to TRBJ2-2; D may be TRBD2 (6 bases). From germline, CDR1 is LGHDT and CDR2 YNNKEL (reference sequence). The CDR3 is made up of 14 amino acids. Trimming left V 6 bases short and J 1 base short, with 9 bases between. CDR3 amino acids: CASSVAVNTGELFF. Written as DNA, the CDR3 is TGTGCCAGCAGTGTAGCGGTGAACACCGGGGAGCTGTTTTTT.

The CDR3 sequence is CASSLTGQDYEQYF. Here the CDR3 DNA reads TGCGCCAGCAGCTTGACGGGACAGGATTACGAGCAGTACTTC. The gene calls are TRBV5-1 and TRBJ2-7, with TRBD1 identical over 8 bases. The junction had 4 bases not matched to a gene; V was cut back by 1 base and J by 4 bases. CDR3 length: 14 amino acids. CDR1 is SGHRS, CDR2 YFSETQ, per germline.

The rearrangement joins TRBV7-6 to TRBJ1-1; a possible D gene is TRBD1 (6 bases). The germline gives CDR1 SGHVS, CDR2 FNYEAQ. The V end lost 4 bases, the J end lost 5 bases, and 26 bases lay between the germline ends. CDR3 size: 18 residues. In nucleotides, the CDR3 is TGTGCCAGCAGCTCGGGCTCTTGGTCAGGGGCCCCAGGGACTGAAGCTTTCTTT. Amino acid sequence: CASSSGSWSGAPGTEAFF.

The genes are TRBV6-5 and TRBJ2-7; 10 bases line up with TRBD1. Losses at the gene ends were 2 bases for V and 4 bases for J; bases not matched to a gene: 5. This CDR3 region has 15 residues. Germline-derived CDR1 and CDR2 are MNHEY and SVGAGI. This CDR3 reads CASSYTGTGAYEQYF. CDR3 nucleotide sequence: TGTGCCAGCAGTTACACCGGGACAGGGGCTTACGAGCAGTACTTC.

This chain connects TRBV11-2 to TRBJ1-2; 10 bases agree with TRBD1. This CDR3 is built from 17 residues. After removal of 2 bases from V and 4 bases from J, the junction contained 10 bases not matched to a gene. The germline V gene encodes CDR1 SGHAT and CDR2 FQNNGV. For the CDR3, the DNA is TGTGCCAGCAGCTTAACGGGACAGGGGAGGTCGGTCTATGGCTACACCTTC. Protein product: CASSLTGQGRSVYGYTF.

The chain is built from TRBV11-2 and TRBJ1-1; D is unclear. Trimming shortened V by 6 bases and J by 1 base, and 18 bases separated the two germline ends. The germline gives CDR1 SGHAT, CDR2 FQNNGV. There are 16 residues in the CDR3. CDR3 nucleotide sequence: TGTGCCAGCAGTATAGAAGGGAATGGGTGGAACACTGAAGCTTTCTTT. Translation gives CASSIEGNGWNTEAFF.

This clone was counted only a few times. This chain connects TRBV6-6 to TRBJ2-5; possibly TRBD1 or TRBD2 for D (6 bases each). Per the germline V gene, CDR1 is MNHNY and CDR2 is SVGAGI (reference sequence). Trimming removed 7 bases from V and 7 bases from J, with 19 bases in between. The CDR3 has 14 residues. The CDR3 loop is CASKEGGPEGTQYF. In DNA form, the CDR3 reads TGTGCCAGCAAGGAGGGGGGCCCTGAGGGGACCCAGTACTTC.

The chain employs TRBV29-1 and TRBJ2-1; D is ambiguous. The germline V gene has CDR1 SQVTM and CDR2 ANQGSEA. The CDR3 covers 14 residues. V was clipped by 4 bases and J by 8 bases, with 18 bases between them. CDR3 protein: CSVVGQSLLYEQFF. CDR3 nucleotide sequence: TGCAGCGTTGTAGGTCAGTCGTTATTATATGAGCAGTTCTTC.

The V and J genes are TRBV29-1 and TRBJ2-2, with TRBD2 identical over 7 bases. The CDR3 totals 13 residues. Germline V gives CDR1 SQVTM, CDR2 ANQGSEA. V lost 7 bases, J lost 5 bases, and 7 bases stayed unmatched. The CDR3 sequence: CSAGEGRTGELFF. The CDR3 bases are TGCAGCGCCGGGGAGGGAAGGACCGGGGAGCTGTTTTTT.

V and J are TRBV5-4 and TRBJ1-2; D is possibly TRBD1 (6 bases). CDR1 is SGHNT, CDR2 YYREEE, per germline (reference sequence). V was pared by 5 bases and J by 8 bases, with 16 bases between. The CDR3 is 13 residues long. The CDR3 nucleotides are TGTGCCAGCAGGGAGGTGGGGGCATGGGGCTACACCTTC. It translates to CASREVGAWGYTF.